A selection of T cell receptor beta chains follows, all from one sample in a study of OX40 agonist ivuxolimab in advanced cancers. Sequenced by immunoSEQ multiplex PCR; TCRdb stores in-frame clones only, minus some. The sample lists about 96,000 clones, approximately 80% occurring once. The sequenced sample was CD4+ or CD8+ T cells sorted from blood, obtained in a trial of the OX40 agonist ivuxolimab. The receptors derive from an adult with an advanced solid tumor such as melanoma, head and neck, liver or kidney cancer. CDR3s include the opening cysteine and the closing phenylalanine or tryptophan.

TRBV13,CASSLGQLNEKLFF
TRBV9,CASSVAPFNTGELFF
TRBV18,CASSPGGTTLYEQYF
TRBV7-9,CASSSSGLPSRGYTF
TRBV10-1,CASSESSGRASNEQFF
TRBV19,CASSIITGGTEAFF
TRBV5-8,CASSYRGSSGANVLTF
TRBV5-1,CASRLYNEQFF
TRBV13,CASKGQQQGVQQYF
TRBV7-2,CASSLVVNEQFF
TRBV14,CASSQFQGRSSYEQYF
TRBV27,CASYSIGGGYGYTF
TRBV7-9,CASSLRAPSGRQETQYF
TRBV7-2,CASSTRDRGRGETQYF
TRBV7-8,CASSTYRGRNTEAFF
TRBV9,CASSYRSAHNEKLFF
TRBV7-2,CASSPSTAGALTDTQYF
TRBV5-1,CASSWRLAEIPHEQFF
TRBV10-3,CAISESGTSGGALAKNIQYF
TRBV11-3,CASSPQTGMAEQYF
TRBV15,CATSQYSMAPEQFF
TRBV27,CASSPGPRGPNTGELFF
TRBV7-9,CASSLTSGAQETQYF
TRBV19,CASSTSLAGGGETQYF
TRBV27,CASRREPGSLIATNEKLFF
TRBV7-9,CASSLAGPDGYTF
TRBV7-8,CASSLEGSKGYTF
TRBV6-6,CASSHLYEQYF
TRBV12-5,CASAAQENTEAFF
TRBV19,CASSGQGSSPLHF
TRBV5-1,CASSLDGERNSPLHF
TRBV7-9,CASSLPLLNEQYF
TRBV6-5,CASRDKQIRNEQFF
TRBV5-1,CASSLAWGGQETQYF
TRBV5-6,CASSLGPTDTQYF
TRBV4-2,CASSQPGQAGELFF
TRBV5-5,CASGGLAGFGELFF
TRBV5-6,CASSQNMGNQPQHF
TRBV5-1,CASSPGQGTDTQYF
TRBV5-1,CASSYMADTEAFF
TRBV18,CASSLTERAEQYF
TRBV15,CATSRGDRGPKNIQYF
TRBV6-4,CASILHLPQHF
TRBV19,CASKGQGRGEKLFF
TRBV29-1,CSVPYLNEQFF
TRBV6-1,CASSAGRKNEKLFF
TRBV9,CASSPDRGHGTEAFF
TRBV29-1,CSIVPGQGAEQYF
TRBV19,CASSSRTGYWEQYF
TRBV7-7,CASSLPGGLVYGYTF
TRBV18,CASSPSISGGANVLTF
TRBV13,CASSTPLAGGLSEQYF
TRBV10-3,CAIRKTGDTEAFF
TRBV2,CASSPRLAAGDEQFF
TRBV29-1,CSVEGPSETEAFF
TRBV7-8,CASSLRRSRREWDNEQFF
TRBV14,CASSQGQGGTAPLHF